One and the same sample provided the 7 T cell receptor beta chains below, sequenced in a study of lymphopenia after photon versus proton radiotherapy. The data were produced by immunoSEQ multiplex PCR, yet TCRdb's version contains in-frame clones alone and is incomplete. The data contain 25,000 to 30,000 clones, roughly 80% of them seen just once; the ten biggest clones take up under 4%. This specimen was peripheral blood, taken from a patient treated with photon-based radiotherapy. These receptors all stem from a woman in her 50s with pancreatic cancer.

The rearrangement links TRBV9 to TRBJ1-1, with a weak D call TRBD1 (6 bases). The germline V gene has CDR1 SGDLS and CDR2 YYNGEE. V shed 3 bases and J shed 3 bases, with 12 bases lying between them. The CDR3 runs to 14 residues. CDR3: CASSAGGSDTEAFF. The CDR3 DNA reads TGTGCCAGCAGCGCGGGGGGCTCTGACACTGAAGCTTTCTTT.

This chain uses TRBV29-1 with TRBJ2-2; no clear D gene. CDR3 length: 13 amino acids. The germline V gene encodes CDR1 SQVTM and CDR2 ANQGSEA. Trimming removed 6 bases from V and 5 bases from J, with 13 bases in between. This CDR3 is CSVHRLGTGELFF. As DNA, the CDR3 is TGCAGCGTCCATCGGTTGGGAACCGGGGAGCTGTTTTTT.

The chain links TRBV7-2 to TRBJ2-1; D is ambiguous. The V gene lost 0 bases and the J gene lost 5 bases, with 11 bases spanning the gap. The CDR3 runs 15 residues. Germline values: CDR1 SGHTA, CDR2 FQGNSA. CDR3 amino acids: CASSLALGSNNEQFF. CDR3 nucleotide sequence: TGTGCCAGCAGCTTAGCTCTGGGGTCCAACAATGAGCAGTTCTTC.

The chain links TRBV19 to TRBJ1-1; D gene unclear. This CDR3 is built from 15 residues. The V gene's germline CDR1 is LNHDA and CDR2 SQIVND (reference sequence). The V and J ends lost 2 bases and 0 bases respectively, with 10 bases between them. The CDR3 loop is CASSIREGLNTEAFF. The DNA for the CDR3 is TGTGCCAGTAGTATACGGGAGGGATTGAACACTGAAGCTTTCTTT.

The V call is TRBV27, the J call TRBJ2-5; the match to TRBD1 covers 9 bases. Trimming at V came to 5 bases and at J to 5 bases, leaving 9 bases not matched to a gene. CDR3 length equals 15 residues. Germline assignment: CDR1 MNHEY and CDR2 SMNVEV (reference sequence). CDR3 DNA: TGTGCCAGCAGTCAGATGGGACAGGGTAAGGAGACCCAGTACTTC. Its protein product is CASSQMGQGKETQYF.

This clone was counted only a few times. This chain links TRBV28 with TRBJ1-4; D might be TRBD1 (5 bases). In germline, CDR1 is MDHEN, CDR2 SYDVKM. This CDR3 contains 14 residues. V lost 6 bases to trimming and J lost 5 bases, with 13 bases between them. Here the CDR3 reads CASRPPNRNEKLFF. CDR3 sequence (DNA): TGTGCCAGCAGGCCCCCGAACAGGAATGAAAAACTGTTTTTT.

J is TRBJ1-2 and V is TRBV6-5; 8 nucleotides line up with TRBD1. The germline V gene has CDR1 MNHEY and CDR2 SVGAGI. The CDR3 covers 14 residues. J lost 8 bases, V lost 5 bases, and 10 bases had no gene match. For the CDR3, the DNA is TGTGCCAGCAGTCGAACGACCGGACAGGGAGGCTACACCTTC. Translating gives CASSRTTGQGGYTF.